This record looks at one TCR beta chain sequence and its context. Its antigen remains unknown. None of the participants with HIV were treated outside the United States. This record belongs to a study of long-term antiretroviral therapy in people with HIV. About the study: A decade or so separates the oldest specimens from the later 2015 immediate-ART recommendation.

The CDR3 totals 15 residues. Per the germline V gene, CDR1 is MNHEY and CDR2 is SVGAGI. V was clipped by 2 bases and J by 4 bases; unmatched bases: 1. Running of the v3.0 immunoSEQ assay took place at survey level. What sequencing targeted per sample was roughly 40,000-50,000 T-cell genomes. Generated by immunoSEQ multiplex PCR, the TCRdb table keeps only in-frame clones and is missing some. The sample has around 43,000 clones, approximately 94% seen once. Findings and caveats of the study: ART adherence, viral resistance and therapy changes went undocumented.

This receptor was taken from a man aged 25-40 years with HIV. The V call is TRBV6-5, the J call TRBJ2-3; 12 bases are shared with TRBD2. The material sequenced was unsorted PBMCs, taken approximately 9.5 years after starting antiretroviral therapy. The CDR3 DNA reads TGTGCCAGCAGTTACACTAGCGGGGGGCCAGATACGCAGTATTTT. Translating it yields CASSYTSGGPDTQYF.